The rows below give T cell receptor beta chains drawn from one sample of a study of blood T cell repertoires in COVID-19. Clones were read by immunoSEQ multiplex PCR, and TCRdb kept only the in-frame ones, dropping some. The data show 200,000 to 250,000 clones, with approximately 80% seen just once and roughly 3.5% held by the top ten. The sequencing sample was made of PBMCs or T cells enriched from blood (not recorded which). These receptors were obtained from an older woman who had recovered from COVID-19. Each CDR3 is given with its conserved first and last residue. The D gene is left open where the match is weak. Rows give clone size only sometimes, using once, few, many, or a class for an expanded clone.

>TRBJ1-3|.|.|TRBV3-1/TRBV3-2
CASSPVGGDGNTIYF
TGTGCCAGCAGCCCCGTGGGAGGGGACGGAAACACCATATATTTT
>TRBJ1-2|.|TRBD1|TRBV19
CASSNQIPRQGFYGYTF
TGTGCCAGTAGCAATCAAATCCCCAGACAGGGCTTCTATGGCTACACCTTC
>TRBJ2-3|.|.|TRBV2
CASTADSDTQYF
TGTGCCAGCACCGCCGACTCAGATACGCAGTATTTT
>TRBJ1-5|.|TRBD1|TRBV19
CASSPTGAVEQPQHF
TGTGCCAGTAGCCCAACAGGGGCAGTTGAACAGCCCCAGCATTTT
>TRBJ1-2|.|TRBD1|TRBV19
CASSTAQGADYGYTF
TGTGCCAGTAGTACCGCCCAGGGGGCCGACTATGGCTACACCTTC
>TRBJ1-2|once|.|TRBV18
CASSQAGGLPFYGYTF
TGTGCCAGCTCACAAGCGGGCGGCCTCCCCTTCTATGGCTACACCTTC
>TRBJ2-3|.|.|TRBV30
CAWSTGDSSTDTQYF
TGTGCCTGGAGTACGGGAGACAGCAGCACAGATACGCAGTATTTT
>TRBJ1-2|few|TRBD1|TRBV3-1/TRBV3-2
CASSHQSTGGYGYTF
TGTGCCAGCAGCCACCAATCGACAGGGGGCTATGGCTACACCTTC
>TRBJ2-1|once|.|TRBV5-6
CASSPPGGPEQFF
TGTGCCAGCAGCCCCCCGGGGGGCCCTGAGCAGTTCTTC
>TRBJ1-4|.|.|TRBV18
CASSKEARATNEKLFF
TGTGCCAGCTCCAAGGAGGCGAGGGCAACTAATGAAAAACTGTTTTTT
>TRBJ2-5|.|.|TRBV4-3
CASSPSRKETQYF
TGCGCCAGCAGCCCCTCTAGGAAAGAGACCCAGTACTTC
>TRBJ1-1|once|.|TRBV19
CASSIRRDNWEAFF
TGTGCCAGTAGTATCCGCAGGGACAACTGGGAGGCTTTCTTT
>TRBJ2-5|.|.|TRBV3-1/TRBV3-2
CASSLRTPWRALQETQYF
TGTGCCAGCAGCCTCCGTACCCCTTGGAGGGCTTTACAAGAGACCCAGTACTTC
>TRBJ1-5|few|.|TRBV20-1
CSASLRRDNQPQHF
TGCAGTGCTAGTTTACGCAGGGACAATCAGCCCCAGCATTTT
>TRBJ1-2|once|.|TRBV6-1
CASSEFIGGSGYTF
TGTGCCAGCAGTGAATTCATAGGGGGAAGTGGCTACACCTTC
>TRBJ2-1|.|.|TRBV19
CASSIAGATYNEQFF
TGTGCCAGTAGTATTGCGGGGGCTACATACAATGAGCAGTTCTTC
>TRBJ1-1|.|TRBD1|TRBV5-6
CASSFQGAGGTEAFF
TGTGCCAGCAGTTTCCAGGGGGCGGGTGGCACTGAAGCTTTCTTT
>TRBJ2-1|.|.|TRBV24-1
CATSDSQGISYNEQFF
TGTGCCACCAGTGATTCACAGGGTATATCCTACAATGAGCAGTTCTTC
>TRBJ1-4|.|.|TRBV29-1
CSVEVRGRVGEKLFF
TGCAGCGTTGAAGTACGTGGCAGGGTAGGGGAAAAACTGTTTTTT
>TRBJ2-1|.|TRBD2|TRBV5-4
CASSLAGLAGELEQFF
TGTGCCAGCAGCTTGGCTGGGCTAGCGGGGGAGTTGGAGCAGTTCTTC
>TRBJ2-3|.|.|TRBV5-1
CASYPPGTDTQYF
TGCGCCAGCTACCCGCCGGGGACAGATACGCAGTATTTT
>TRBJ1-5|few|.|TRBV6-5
CASSLAGWQPQHF
TGTGCCAGCAGTCTGGCAGGGTGGCAGCCCCAGCATTTT
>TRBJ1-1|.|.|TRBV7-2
CASSLGPPGGGTEAFF
TGTGCCAGCAGCTTAGGACCGCCGGGAGGAGGAACTGAAGCTTTCTTT
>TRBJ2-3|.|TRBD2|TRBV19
CASSGLAGNTDTQYF
TGTGCCAGTAGTGGGCTAGCGGGAAACACAGATACGCAGTATTTT
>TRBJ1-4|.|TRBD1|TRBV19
CASSGTGDEKLFF
TGTGCCAGTAGCGGGACAGGGGATGAAAAACTGTTTTTT
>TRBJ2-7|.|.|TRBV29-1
CSVVAAGLWEEQYF
TGCAGCGTTGTAGCCGCGGGACTTTGGGAGGAGCAGTACTTC
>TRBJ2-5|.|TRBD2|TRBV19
CASSPLAGTGETQYF
TGTGCCAGTAGTCCGTTAGCGGGAACCGGGGAGACCCAGTACTTC
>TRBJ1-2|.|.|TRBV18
CATTGGTVNYGYTF
TGTGCCACAACCGGGGGGACGGTTAACTATGGCTACACCTTC
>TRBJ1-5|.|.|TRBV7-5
CVRSRSSNQPQHF
TGTGTCAGAAGCCGGAGTAGCAATCAGCCCCAGCATTTT
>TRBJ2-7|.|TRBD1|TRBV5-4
CASSADPGQVTYEQYF
TGTGCCAGCAGCGCGGACCCGGGACAGGTTACCTACGAGCAGTACTTC
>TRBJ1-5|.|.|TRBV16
CASSQSRRGNQPQHF
TGTGCCAGCAGCCAATCTCGCAGGGGCAATCAGCCCCAGCATTTT
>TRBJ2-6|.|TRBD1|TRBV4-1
CASSQDEVTGGFTGANVLTF
TGCGCCAGCAGCCAAGATGAAGTGACAGGGGGCTTCACTGGGGCCAACGTCCTGACTTTC
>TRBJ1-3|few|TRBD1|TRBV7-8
CASSLVSGGSNTIYF
TGTGCCAGCAGCTTAGTGTCAGGGGGTTCAAACACCATATATTTT
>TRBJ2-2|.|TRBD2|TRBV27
CASSLALAGNTGELFF
TGTGCCAGCAGTTTAGCACTAGCGGGAAACACCGGGGAGCTGTTTTTT
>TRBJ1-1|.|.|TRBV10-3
CAISEKRWDTEAFF
TGTGCCATCAGTGAGAAGAGGTGGGACACTGAAGCTTTCTTT
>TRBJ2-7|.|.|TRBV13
CASSFAGTYEQYF
TGTGCCAGCAGCTTCGCAGGGACCTACGAGCAGTACTTC
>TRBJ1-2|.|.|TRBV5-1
CASSLEAGYGYTF
TGCGCCAGCAGCTTGGAGGCAGGATATGGCTACACCTTC
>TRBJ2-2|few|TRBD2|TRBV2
CASRGTSGRSTGELFF
TGTGCCAGCAGAGGGACTAGCGGGAGGTCCACCGGGGAGCTGTTTTTT
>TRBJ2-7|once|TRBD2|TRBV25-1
CASRGLAAYEQYF
TGTGCCAGCAGGGGACTAGCTGCCTACGAGCAGTACTTC
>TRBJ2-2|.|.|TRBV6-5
CASSFRTVTGELFF
TGTGCCAGCAGCTTCCGGACAGTGACCGGGGAGCTGTTTTTT
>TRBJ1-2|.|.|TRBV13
CASSLGRGPNYGYTF
TGTGCCAGCAGCTTAGGCCGCGGTCCTAACTATGGCTACACCTTC
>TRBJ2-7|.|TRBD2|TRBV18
CASSRSGAYEQYF
TGTGCCAGCTCACGTAGCGGGGCTTACGAGCAGTACTTC
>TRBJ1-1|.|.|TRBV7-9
CASSLQGSEAFF
TGTGCCAGCAGCTTACAGGGGTCTGAAGCTTTCTTT
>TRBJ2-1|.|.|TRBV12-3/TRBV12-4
CASSSLYNEQFF
TGTGCCAGCAGTTCCCTCTACAATGAGCAGTTCTTC
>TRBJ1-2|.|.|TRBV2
CASIFDSLGGYTF
TGTGCCAGCATTTTTGACAGCCTTGGTGGCTACACCTTC
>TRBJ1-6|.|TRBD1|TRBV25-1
CASGGTANSPLHF
TGTGCCAGCGGAGGGACAGCTAATTCACCCCTCCACTTT
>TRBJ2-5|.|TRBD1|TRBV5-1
CVSSESGTGEETQYF
TGCGTCAGCAGCGAATCCGGGACAGGGGAAGAGACCCAGTACTTC
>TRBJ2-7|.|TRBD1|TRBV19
CASSDRGRYEQYF
TGTGCCAGTAGTGACAGGGGCCGATACGAGCAGTACTTC
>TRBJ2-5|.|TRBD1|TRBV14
CASSQEKGTGVLVETQYF
TGTGCCAGCAGCCAAGAGAAGGGGACAGGGGTTTTAGTCGAGACCCAGTACTTC
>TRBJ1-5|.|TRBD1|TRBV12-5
CASGPDRVNQPQHF
TGTGCTAGTGGTCCCGACAGGGTGAATCAGCCCCAGCATTTT